The 3 T cell receptor beta chains below were found in one sample sequenced in a study of patients and donors after allogeneic stem cell transplantation. Each CDR3 protein is one row after TCRdb ran MiXCR on the RT-PCR reads. The data contain 70,000 to 100,000 distinct CDR3 sequences, around 5% of them seen just once; the ten biggest clones take up around 3%. Specimen: blood, either unsorted or a sorted T cell fraction (not recorded which). These receptors were collected from a human donor who was either an allogeneic HSCT recipient or a stem cell or donor lymphocyte infusion donor (not recorded which). It is not recorded whose cells these are; they may come from a transplant donor.

The rearrangement joins TRBV28 to TRBJ2-6; tentatively, D is TRBD1 (6 bases). The germline V and J ends were trimmed by 2 bases and 4 bases, with 9 bases remaining between them. The CDR3 length is 15 residues. Germline V CDR1 and CDR2: MDHEN, SYDVKM. The CDR3: CASSLQGYGANVLTF. The CDR3 nucleotides read TGTGCCAGCAGTTTACAGGGGTACGGGGCCAACGTCCTGACTTTC.

This clonotype was counted ten times or more. V gene TRBV11-2 combines with J gene TRBJ2-3; TRBD1 is a possible D gene (6 bases). V was shortened by 1 base and J by 3 bases, with 17 bases between the two germline ends. CDR3 length: 17 residues. Germline CDR1 reads SGHAT; CDR2 reads FQNNGV. CDR3 DNA sequence: TGTGCCAGCAGCTTAGGCGTAGGAACAGGGTGGACAGATACGCAGTATTTT. The encoded protein is CASSLGVGTGWTDTQYF.

This clonotype has at least ten counts. Compared with germline, one end of the junction differs, possibly owing to a read error. The rearrangement joins TRBV6-5 to TRBJ2-7; 7 bases are shared with TRBD1. Germline V gene lookup returns CDR1 MNHEY and CDR2 SVGAGI. The CDR3 is made up of 16 amino acids. CDR3 nucleotide sequence: TGTGCCAGCATTTACTTAGGGGGCGCAGGTTTTTACGAGCAGTACTTC. Translation: CASIYLGGAGFYEQYF.